Below are 17 T cell receptor beta chains sequenced from a single sample in a study of blood T cell dynamics during melanoma immunotherapy. Time point indicated: week 3, after first cycle of checkpoint inhibitor. TCRdb's table, derived via immunoSEQ multiplex PCR, lists solely in-frame clones and lacks some. The sample has around 9,000 clones, nearly 90% seen once. The material was blood, obtained from a patient treated with checkpoint blockade. These receptors originate from a human donor with melanoma.

The V gene is TRBV28, the J gene TRBJ2-5; 8 bases fit TRBD1. This CDR3 has 15 residues. Per germline, CDR1 MDHEN and CDR2 SYDVKM. V dropped 5 bases and J dropped 5; count of bases not matched to a gene: 10. The CDR3 sequence: CASSTMDRERETQYF. DNA of the CDR3: TGTGCCAGCAGTACTATGGACAGGGAGAGGGAGACCCAGTACTTC.

The genes are TRBV4-2 and TRBJ2-7, with TRBD1 matching over 10 bases. The CDR3 loop spans 17 amino acids. Per germline, CDR1 LGHNA and CDR2 YNFKEQ. Trimming cost V 1 base and J 1 base; bases outside gene matches: 7. The CDR3 DNA reads as TGTGCCAGCAGCCAAGGCGTAATGGGACAGGGGTCCTACGAGCAGTACTTC. It yields the protein CASSQGVMGQGSYEQYF.

The V and J genes are TRBV30 and TRBJ2-2, with TRBD2 matching 9 bases. V trimming: 1 base; J trimming: 5 bases; junction bases outside the gene matches: 5. The CDR3 covers 15 residues. Germline V lookup: CDR1 GTSNPN, CDR2 SVGIG (reference sequence). The DNA of the CDR3 is TGTGCCTGGAGTGGTGCGGGAGGGCTAACCGGGGAGCTGTTTTTT. It encodes CAWSGAGGLTGELFF.

The chain links TRBV6-4 to TRBJ2-3, with D perhaps assigned TRBD1 or TRBD2 (5 bases each). Germline assignment: CDR1 MRHNA and CDR2 SNTAGT. With 4 bases removed from V and 2 bases from J, the gap between germline ends came to 13 bases. This CDR3 is built from 15 residues. The CDR3 reads CASSGAGASTDTQYF. The CDR3 DNA reads as TGTGCCAGCAGTGGAGCCGGGGCCTCCACAGATACGCAGTATTTT.

The chain combines TRBV11-2 with TRBJ2-7, with D unclear. Germline CDR1 SGHAT, CDR2 FQNNGV. Deletions cut 1 base from V and 5 bases from J, with 9 bases between. CDR3 length: 13 residues. The DNA for the CDR3 is TGTGCCAGCAGCTTAGTCGGGTTGGACGAGCAGTACTTC. It specifies CASSLVGLDEQYF.

The rearrangement joins TRBV2 to TRBJ1-6; D remains unclear. The CDR3 runs to 15 residues. Germline assignment: CDR1 SNHLY and CDR2 FYNNEI. Between the trimmed V and J ends, which lost 3 bases and 8 bases, there was a span of 14 bases. In DNA, the CDR3 is TGTGCCAGCAGTGAGTTGGAGGGAAAATATTCACCCCTCCACTTT. Translated, it gives CASSELEGKYSPLHF.

The gene calls are TRBV14 and TRBJ1-2; D gene unclear. Trimming shortened V by 1 base and J by 8 bases, and 11 bases separated the two germline ends. Germline V gives CDR1 SGHDN, CDR2 FVKESK. The CDR3 has 13 amino acids. CDR3 loop: CASSQVSNEGYTF. In DNA form, the CDR3 reads TGTGCCAGCAGCCAAGTGAGCAACGAAGGCTACACCTTC.

V and J are TRBV11-1 and TRBJ2-7; D is perhaps TRBD1 (5 bases). The CDR3 is made up of 15 amino acids. V lost 9 bases to trimming and J lost 3 bases, with 21 bases between them. Germline V CDR1 and CDR2: SGHAT, FQDESV (reference sequence). The DNA of the CDR3 is TGTGCCAGTAGAACCCAGGGCAGGCGCAACTACGAGCAGTACTTC. Amino acids: CASRTQGRRNYEQYF. Complete variable domain (other parts from reference TRBV11-1 and TRBJ2-7): EAEVAQSPRYKITEKSQAVAFWCDPISGHATLYWYRQILGQGPELLVQFQDESVVDDSQLPKDRFSAERLKGVDSTLKIQPAELGDSAMYLCASRTQGRRNYEQYFGPGTRLTVT.

The rearrangement uses TRBV6-4 and TRBJ2-7; 11 bases fit TRBD1. The CDR3 sequence is 15 residues long. Germline CDR1 and CDR2: MRHNA and SNTAGT. With 3 bases clipped from V and 3 bases from J, the junction kept 4 bases outside the gene matches. In DNA form, the CDR3 reads TGTGCCAGCAGTGAGAAGGGGACAGGGGGCTACGAGCAGTACTTC. Translating it yields CASSEKGTGGYEQYF.

J is TRBJ2-1 and V is TRBV7-2, with D possibly being TRBD2 (6 bases). Germline CDR1 reads SGHTA; CDR2 reads FQGNSA. The CDR3 extends over 15 amino acids. V lost 5 bases to trimming and J lost 10 bases, with 21 bases between them. CDR3 coding DNA: TGTGCCAGCAGCCCCAGGGCACTAGCCGGCGGCGAGCAGTTCTTC. It translates to CASSPRALAGGEQFF.

The genes are TRBV11-2 and TRBJ2-6, with unresolved D. The V and J ends lost 1 base and 2 bases respectively, with 9 bases between them. CDR1 SGHAT and CDR2 FQNNGV come from the germline V gene. CDR3 length: 16 residues. CDR3 loop: CASSLVGGTGANVLTF. The DNA for the CDR3 is TGTGCCAGCAGCTTAGTCGGCGGCACTGGGGCCAACGTCCTGACTTTC.

In DNA, the CDR3 is TGTGCCAGCAGCCAAGTTACCCCCAGCAATCAGCCCCAGCATTTT. Translated: CASSQVTPSNQPQHF. The chain combines TRBV4-2 with TRBJ1-5; D is ambiguous. V was trimmed by 1 base and J by 1 base, leaving 8 bases between them. The CDR3 spans 15 residues. The V gene's germline CDR1 is LGHNA and CDR2 YNFKEQ.

For this clone: One end of the junction is discordant with germline, which a read error may explain. V and J are TRBV7-2 and TRBJ1-2; D is unresolved. Germline CDR1 reads SGHTA; CDR2 reads FQGNSA. CDR3 length equals 11 residues. The DNA of the CDR3 is TGTGCCAGCAGCCCTACTTATGACTACACCTTC. This codes for CASSPTYDYTF.

Here the CDR3 DNA reads TGTGCCAGCAGCTCGCGGGACAGGGGGCTTCTGTACAATGAGCAGTTCTTC. Protein: CASSSRDRGLLYNEQFF. The rearrangement joins TRBV9 to TRBJ2-1; 12 bases match TRBD1. Trimming took 4 bases from V and 4 from J; bases not matched to a gene: 9. Germline V lookup: CDR1 SGDLS, CDR2 YYNGEE. The CDR3 is 17 amino acids.

The rearrangement uses TRBV5-1 and TRBJ1-6; D uncertain. CDR1 is SGHRS, CDR2 YFSETQ, per germline. The CDR3 consists of 15 residues. The V end lost 3 bases, the J end lost 7 bases, and 14 bases lay between the germline ends. CDR3 DNA sequence: TGCGCCAGCAGCTCCTCGGCAGATCCGAATTCACCCCTCCACTTT. Its translation: CASSSSADPNSPLHF.

This sequence joins TRBV5-5 and TRBJ1-5; D remains ambiguous. Trimming took off 1 base at V and 2 bases at J, with 7 bases between the two ends. From germline, CDR1 is SGHKS and CDR2 YYEKEE (reference sequence). The CDR3 totals 14 residues. The CDR3 nucleotides read TGTGCCAGCAGCTTGAGAGTTGGCAATCAGCCCCAGCATTTT. It translates to CASSLRVGNQPQHF.

V gene TRBV9 combines with J gene TRBJ2-3, with 9 bases that match TRBD2. Per germline, CDR1 SGDLS and CDR2 YYNGEE. The CDR3 is 15 amino acids. V trimming: 0 bases; J trimming: 3 bases; junction bases outside the gene matches: 2. The CDR3 DNA reads TGTGCCAGCAGCGTAGATAGCGGGGGTACAGATACGCAGTATTTT. Amino acid sequence: CASSVDSGGTDTQYF. Variable domain in full (rest from reference TRBV9 and TRBJ2-3): DSGVTQTPKHLITATGQRVTLRCSPRSGDLSVYWYQQSLDQGLQFLIQYYNGEERAKGNILERFSAQQFPDLHSELNLSSLELGDSALYFCASSVDSGGTDTQYFGPGTRLTVL.